The 27 T cell receptor beta chains reported below all come from one sample, sequenced in a study of blood T cell repertoires in COVID-19. Assay used: immunoSEQ multiplex PCR; TCRdb lists only in-frame clones, some missing. Counted here are about 320,000 clones, roughly 85% occurring once; the ten biggest clones make up approximately 1.9%. The sequencing input was PBMCs or T cells enriched from blood (not recorded which). These receptors were taken from a woman in her 30s who had been exposed to COVID-19.

CDR3 protein: CASSNVRERGYTF. The CDR3 nucleotides read TGTGCCAGCAGCAACGTCAGGGAAAGGGGCTACACCTTC. The V gene is TRBV7-9, the J gene TRBJ1-2; TRBD1 might be the D (5 bases). V lost 5 bases, J lost 8 bases, and 15 bases lay in between. Germline CDR1 is SEHNR and CDR2 is FQNEAQ (reference sequence). CDR3 length: 13 amino acids.

The chain carries TRBV6-1 and TRBJ2-5; 11 nucleotides line up with TRBD1. From germline, CDR1 is MNHNS and CDR2 SASEGT. CDR3 length: 16 amino acids. J lost 4 bases, V lost 2 bases, and 6 bases had no gene match. The CDR3 reads CASSELGQGVGETQYF. As DNA, the CDR3 is TGTGCCAGCAGTGAACTGGGACAGGGGGTCGGAGAGACCCAGTACTTC.

This clone showed up just once. The chain has TRBV28 and TRBJ1-5; TRBD1 agrees at 9 bases. Looked up from germline, CDR1 is MDHEN and CDR2 is SYDVKM. With 6 bases clipped from V and 9 bases from J, the junction kept 9 bases outside the gene matches. This CDR3 has 14 residues. The CDR3 is CASRGQGRDGPQHF. CDR3 nucleotides: TGTGCCAGCAGGGGACAGGGACGCGATGGGCCCCAGCATTTT.

The chain is built from TRBV29-1 and TRBJ1-6; tentative D call: TRBD1 (6 bases). Germline values: CDR1 SQVTM, CDR2 ANQGSEA. V was cut by 3 bases and J by 10 bases, with 13 bases left in between. This CDR3 has 13 residues. CDR3 sequence reads: CSVEWAGESPLHF. Here the CDR3 DNA reads TGCAGCGTTGAGTGGGCAGGGGAATCACCCCTCCACTTT.

This chain uses TRBV7-8 with TRBJ2-2; 7 bases align to TRBD1. The CDR3 has 15 residues. V was clipped by 5 bases and J by 3 bases; unmatched bases: 6. Germline V gene data show CDR1 as SGHVS and CDR2 as FQNEAQ. The CDR3 sequence: CASSRQGWDTGELFF. In DNA form, the CDR3 reads TGTGCCAGCAGCCGACAGGGTTGGGACACCGGGGAGCTGTTTTTT. The variable domain in full, completed from reference TRBV7-8 and TRBJ2-2, reads GAGVSQSPRYKVAKRGQDVALRCDPISGHVSLFWYQQALGQGPEFLTYFQNEAQLDKSGLPSDRFFAERPEGSVSTLKIQRTQQEDSAVYLCASSRQGWDTGELFFGEGSRLTVL.

Only one count was recorded for this clone. This chain connects TRBV4-1 to TRBJ1-1; D remains unclear. With 0 bases removed from V and 11 bases from J, the gap between germline ends came to 10 bases. This CDR3 is built from 12 residues. CDR1 and CDR2 from the germline V gene are MGHRA and YSYEKL. The CDR3 region is CASSQDDRRAFF. As DNA, the CDR3 is TGCGCCAGCAGCCAAGATGACCGGCGGGCTTTCTTT.

The chain is built from TRBV27 and TRBJ1-1, with TRBD1 matching over 10 bases. V lost 2 bases, J lost 4 bases, and 1 base stayed unmatched. The CDR3 runs to 14 residues. Germline V gene data show CDR1 as MNHEY and CDR2 as SMNVEV (reference sequence). Here the CDR3 reads CASSLGQGGTEAFF. As DNA, the CDR3 is TGTGCCAGCAGTTTAGGACAGGGGGGCACTGAAGCTTTCTTT.

The chain joins TRBV6-2 or TRBV6-3 to TRBJ2-7; 15 nucleotides line up with TRBD2. The ends lost 4 bases at V and 2 bases at J; junction bases unmatched: 18. The germline V gene has CDR1 MNHEY and CDR2 SVGEGT. The CDR3 has 21 residues. The CDR3 is CASSSRLSGLAGGAPPYEQYF. CDR3 sequence (DNA): TGTGCCAGCAGTTCACGTCTCTCGGGACTAGCGGGGGGAGCCCCACCCTACGAGCAGTACTTC.

J is TRBJ2-5 and V is TRBV7-2; D might be TRBD2 (6 bases). The CDR3 length is 15 residues. The V end lost 3 bases, the J end lost 5 bases, and 16 bases lay between the germline ends. Germline V gene sequence: CDR1 SGHTA, CDR2 FQGNSA. The CDR3 spells CASSFRGAVRETQYF. As DNA, the CDR3 is TGTGCCAGCAGCTTCCGCGGGGCCGTTAGGGAGACCCAGTACTTC.

The chain is built from TRBV20-1 and TRBJ2-7, with D possibly TRBD2 on 6 matching bases. From germline, CDR1 is DFQATT and CDR2 SNEGSKA (reference sequence). The CDR3 length is 12 residues. Trimming removed 3 bases at V and 6 bases at J, with 12 bases between. CDR3 DNA sequence: TGCAGTGCTAGTGTGGGGGGAGGCGAGCAGTACTTC. The encoded protein is CSASVGGGEQYF.

CDR3 loop: CASSLNQGRRNTEAFF. CDR3 sequence (DNA): TGTGCCAGCAGCTTAAATCAGGGAAGGAGGAACACTGAAGCTTTCTTT. J is TRBJ1-1 and V is TRBV7-3; TRBD1 might be the D (5 bases). Germline CDR1 reads SGHTA; CDR2 reads FQGTGA. Trimming removed 1 base at V and 1 base at J, with 13 bases between. The CDR3 contains 16 residues.

The rearrangement links TRBV27 to TRBJ2-1; D is perhaps TRBD2 (6 bases). The germline gives CDR1 MNHEY, CDR2 SMNVEV (reference sequence). This CDR3 has 18 amino acids. The germline V and J ends were trimmed by 0 bases and 0 bases, with 15 bases remaining between them. CDR3 bases: TGTGCCAGCAGTTTATCGGGTGTTGCGGGACCCTCCTACAATGAGCAGTTCTTC. Translating it yields CASSLSGVAGPSYNEQFF.

This chain connects TRBV19 to TRBJ2-3; D remains unclear. The V end was cut by 7 bases, the J end by 2 bases, with 10 bases between. From germline, CDR1 is LNHDA and CDR2 SQIVND (reference sequence). The CDR3 loop spans 13 amino acids. CDR3 sequence (DNA): TGTGCCAGTAAGGCGGAGCTCACAGATACGCAGTATTTT. Translating it yields CASKAELTDTQYF. Full variable domain (remainder filled in from reference TRBV19 and TRBJ2-3): DGGITQSPKYLFRKEGQNVTLSCEQNLNHDAMYWYRQDPGQGLRLIYYSQIVNDFQKGDIAEGYSVSREKKESFPLTVTSAQKNPTAFYLCASKAELTDTQYFGPGTRLTVL.

This chain connects TRBV21-1 to TRBJ2-7; the table calls TRBD1, which could not be checked here. TRBV21-1 is annotated as a pseudogene. The CDR3 contains 16 residues. CDR3 in amino acids: CASSKEGLPRDNEQYF. In DNA, the CDR3 is TGTGCCAGCAGCAAAGAAGGACTCCCGAGGGACAACGAGCAGTACTTC.

CDR3 region: CASSMGAPHTGELFF. CDR3 nucleotides: TGTGCCAGTAGTATGGGGGCCCCCCACACCGGGGAGCTGTTTTTT. The chain couples TRBV19 to TRBJ2-2; the D gene is possibly TRBD1 (6 bases). From germline, CDR1 is LNHDA and CDR2 SQIVND (reference sequence). The CDR3 is made up of 15 amino acids. V was shortened by 3 bases and J by 3 bases, with 11 bases between the two germline ends. Combining the CDR3 with reference TRBV19 and TRBJ2-2 gives the whole variable domain DGGITQSPKYLFRKEGQNVTLSCEQNLNHDAMYWYRQDPGQGLRLIYYSQIVNDFQKGDIAEGYSVSREKKESFPLTVTSAQKNPTAFYLCASSMGAPHTGELFFGEGSRLTVL.

This chain joins TRBV5-1 and TRBJ2-1; a weak D match, TRBD1 (6 bases). Trimming removed 0 bases at V and 4 bases at J, with 11 bases between. The CDR3 length is 15 residues. Germline V CDR1 and CDR2: SGHRS, YFSETQ. CDR3 sequence reads: CASSLGQAGYNEQFF. For the CDR3, the DNA is TGCGCCAGCAGCTTGGGACAGGCGGGTTACAATGAGCAGTTCTTC.

This clone appeared once. The V and J genes are TRBV19 and TRBJ2-1, with 11 bases lining up with TRBD2. There are 16 residues in the CDR3. Per the germline V gene, CDR1 is LNHDA and CDR2 is SQIVND (reference sequence). V shed 3 bases and J 5 bases; nucleotides not matched to a gene: 6. CDR3 sequence: CASSIGSGRAHNEQFF. The CDR3 coding sequence is TGTGCCAGTAGTATTGGTAGCGGGAGGGCCCACAATGAGCAGTTCTTC.

V and J are TRBV21-1 and TRBJ2-2; TRBD1 is the table's D call and was not checked against the DNA. TRBV21-1 corresponds to a pseudogene. The CDR3 is 15 amino acids. The CDR3 reads CASIDRARNTGELFF. In DNA, the CDR3 is TGTGCCAGCATCGACAGGGCTCGCAACACCGGGGAGCTGTTTTTT.

This rearrangement joins TRBV28 to TRBJ1-1, with TRBD1 identical over 10 bases. This CDR3 region has 22 residues. The germline V gene has CDR1 MDHEN and CDR2 SYDVKM. J was trimmed by 4 bases and V by 8 bases; bases with no gene match: 31. CDR3 coding DNA: TGTGCCAGCTCCAGTTTGATCTATAACCCCACGAAGACAGGGGGCCATGGCACTGAAGCTTTCTTT. As protein: CASSSLIYNPTKTGGHGTEAFF. The full variable domain, rest sourced from reference TRBV28 and TRBJ1-1, is DVKVTQSSRYLVKRTGEKVFLECVQDMDHENMFWYRQDPGLGLRLIYFSYDVKMKEKGDIPEGYSVSREKKERFSLILESASTNQTSMYLCASSSLIYNPTKTGGHGTEAFFGQGTRLTVV.

The chain recombines TRBV4-1 with TRBJ2-1; 12 bases are a match to TRBD2. Germline V gives CDR1 MGHRA, CDR2 YSYEKL. V trimming: 4 bases; J trimming: 4 bases; junction bases outside the gene matches: 5. The CDR3 is 16 residues long. CDR3 in DNA: TGCGCCAGCAGCCGTCCCGGGACTAGCGGGTACAATGAGCAGTTCTTC. As protein: CASSRPGTSGYNEQFF.

In this sample, this clone turned up a few times. V is TRBV10-3 and J is TRBJ2-5; 11 nucleotides match TRBD1. The CDR3 is 17 amino acids. Germline V lookup: CDR1 ENHRY, CDR2 SYGVKD. V was clipped by 0 bases and J by 1 base; unmatched bases: 4. The CDR3 region is CAISESGTGGSQETQYF. The CDR3 coding sequence is TGTGCCATCAGTGAGTCTGGGACAGGGGGGAGCCAAGAGACCCAGTACTTC.

The chain recombines TRBV6-4 with TRBJ2-2; possibly TRBD2 for D (6 bases). In germline, CDR1 is MRHNA, CDR2 SNTAGT. CDR3 length: 16 residues. Trimming removed 0 bases from V and 1 base from J, with 9 bases in between. The CDR3 here is CASSDSTGLNTGELFF. The CDR3 DNA reads TGTGCCAGCAGTGACTCGACGGGACTGAACACCGGGGAGCTGTTTTTT.

The genes are TRBV30 and TRBJ1-1, with 7 bases that match TRBD1. This CDR3 has 15 residues. The germline gives CDR1 GTSNPN, CDR2 SVGIG (reference sequence). Losses at the gene ends were 0 bases for V and 4 bases for J; bases not matched to a gene: 8. Here the CDR3 reads CAWSVPAGGFTEAFF. The CDR3 region has the DNA TGTGCCTGGAGTGTACCCGCAGGGGGGTTCACTGAAGCTTTCTTT.

This clone was observed many times. The V gene is TRBV5-1, the J gene TRBJ2-2; TRBD2 matches at 12 bases. Losses at the gene ends were 4 bases for V and 8 bases for J; bases not matched to a gene: 6. This CDR3 is 15 amino acids long. Germline CDR1 and CDR2: SGHRS and YFSETQ. DNA of the CDR3: TGCGCCAGCAGCGAGGTGACTAGCGGGAGTGGGGAGCTGTTTTTT. Its translation is CASSEVTSGSGELFF.

This chain joins TRBV4-2 and TRBJ2-1, with unresolved D. Per the germline V gene, CDR1 is LGHNA and CDR2 is YNFKEQ. The V end was cut by 3 bases, the J end by 7 bases, with 10 bases between. The CDR3 sequence is 13 residues long. This CDR3 is CASSHPASNEQFF. Written as DNA, the CDR3 is TGTGCCAGCAGCCACCCAGCGTCTAATGAGCAGTTCTTC.

V gene TRBV28 combines with J gene TRBJ2-5, with TRBD1 as a possible D gene (6 bases). The V end was cut by 8 bases, the J end by 2 bases, with 12 bases between. The CDR3 has 13 amino acids. Germline CDR1 and CDR2: MDHEN and SYDVKM. CDR3: CASARQAQETQYF. The CDR3 DNA reads as TGTGCCAGCGCAAGACAGGCACAAGAGACCCAGTACTTC.

CDR3 sequence: CASSTEPGQGRYEQYF. In DNA, the CDR3 is TGTGCCAGCAGCACCGAGCCGGGACAGGGAAGGTACGAGCAGTACTTC. The chain recombines TRBV7-3 with TRBJ2-7, with TRBD1 matching over 9 bases. Trimming took 5 bases from V and 4 from J; bases not matched to a gene: 12. CDR3 length equals 16 residues. Germline V gives CDR1 SGHTA, CDR2 FQGTGA.